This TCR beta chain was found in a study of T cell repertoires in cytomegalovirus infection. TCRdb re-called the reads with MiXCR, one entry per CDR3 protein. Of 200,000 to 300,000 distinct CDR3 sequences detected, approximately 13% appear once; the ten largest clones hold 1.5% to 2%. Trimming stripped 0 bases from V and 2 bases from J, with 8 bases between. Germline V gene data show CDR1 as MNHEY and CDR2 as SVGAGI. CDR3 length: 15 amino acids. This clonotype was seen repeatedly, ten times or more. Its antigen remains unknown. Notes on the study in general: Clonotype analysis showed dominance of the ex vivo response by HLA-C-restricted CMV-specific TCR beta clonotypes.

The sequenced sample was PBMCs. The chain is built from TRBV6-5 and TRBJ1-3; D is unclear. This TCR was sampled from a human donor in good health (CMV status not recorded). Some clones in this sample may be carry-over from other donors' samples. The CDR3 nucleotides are TGTGCCAGCAGTTACTCGGGGAGCCCTGGAAACACCATATATTTT. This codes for CASSYSGSPGNTIYF.